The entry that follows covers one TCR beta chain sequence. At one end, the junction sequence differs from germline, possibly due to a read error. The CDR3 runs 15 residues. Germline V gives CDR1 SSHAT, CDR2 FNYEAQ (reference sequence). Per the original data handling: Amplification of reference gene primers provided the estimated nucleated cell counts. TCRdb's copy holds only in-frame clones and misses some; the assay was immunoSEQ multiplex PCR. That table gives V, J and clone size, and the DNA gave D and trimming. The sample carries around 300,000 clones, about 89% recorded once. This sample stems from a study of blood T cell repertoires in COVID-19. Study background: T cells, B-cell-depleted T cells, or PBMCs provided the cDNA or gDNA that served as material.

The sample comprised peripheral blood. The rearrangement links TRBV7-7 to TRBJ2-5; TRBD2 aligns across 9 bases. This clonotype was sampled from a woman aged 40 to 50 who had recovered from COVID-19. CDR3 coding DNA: TGTGCTAGCAGCCTGTCTTTAGCGGGAGCGGAGACCCAGTACTTC. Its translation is CASSLSLAGAETQYF.